One sample yielded the 28 T cell receptor beta chains listed below, sequenced in a study of sequential checkpoint blockade in melanoma. TCRdb's table, derived via immunoSEQ multiplex PCR, lists solely in-frame clones and lacks some. The table records roughly 10,000 clones, 73% of them present only once. As for treatment: randomized to nivolumab then ipilimumab (arm A) or the reverse (arm B). This material consisted of CD8+ T cells sorted from blood (inferred from file names), taken from a patient given nivolumab and ipilimumab in sequence. All receptors come from a human donor with melanoma.

This chain uses TRBV27 with TRBJ1-2; 7 bases are shared with TRBD1. The CDR3 has 17 amino acids. V lost 0 bases, J lost 4 bases, and 11 bases stayed unmatched. Germline V lookup: CDR1 MNHEY, CDR2 SMNVEV (reference sequence). CDR3 protein: CASSLSHWEGGFYGYTF. CDR3 sequence (DNA): TGTGCCAGCAGTTTATCGCACTGGGAAGGGGGCTTCTATGGCTACACCTTC.

The genes are TRBV5-1 and TRBJ1-1; no clear D. Trimming removed 4 bases at V and 1 base at J, with 17 bases between. The germline V gene has CDR1 SGHRS and CDR2 YFSETQ. The length of the CDR3 is 16 residues. The CDR3 DNA sequence: TGCGCCAGCAGCCCCCCGTTTGGAGGATCGAACACTGAAGCTTTCTTT. Its translation: CASSPPFGGSNTEAFF.

This chain links TRBV19 with TRBJ2-1; possible D gene TRBD1, 6 bases. In germline, CDR1 is LNHDA, CDR2 SQIVND (reference sequence). The CDR3 length is 14 residues. V shed 7 bases and J shed 3 bases, with 13 bases lying between them. The CDR3: CASTTGSGYNEQFF. The CDR3 nucleotides are TGTGCCAGTACCACAGGGTCAGGCTACAATGAGCAGTTCTTC.

This rearrangement joins TRBV4-1 to TRBJ2-3; perhaps TRBD2 as D (7 bases). CDR3 length: 19 amino acids. Germline-derived CDR1 and CDR2 are MGHRA and YSYEKL. V was trimmed by 4 bases and J by 4 bases, leaving 27 bases between them. Written as DNA, the CDR3 is TGCGCCAGCAGCCTTAGGGCCTTATGGGGGCGGGGGAGTGCAGATACGCAGTATTTT. It encodes CASSLRALWGRGSADTQYF.

This chain joins TRBV4-1 and TRBJ1-1; 10 nucleotides align to TRBD1. This CDR3 is 19 amino acids long. V lost 4 bases, J lost 0 bases, and 14 bases stayed unmatched. Germline V CDR1 and CDR2: MGHRA, YSYEKL. The CDR3, as DNA: TGCGCCAGCAGCCCGCGCGGAGGACAGGGGGTTTTCCTGAACACTGAAGCTTTCTTT. Amino acids: CASSPRGGQGVFLNTEAFF.

The chain employs TRBV6-4 and TRBJ1-6; no reliable D call. This CDR3 region has 15 residues. Germline V CDR1 and CDR2: MRHNA, SNTAGT. With 1 base removed from V and 3 bases from J, the gap between germline ends came to 7 bases. The CDR3 DNA reads TGTGCCAGCAGTGACTTGGAGGGCTATAATTCACCCCTCCACTTT. Amino acids: CASSDLEGYNSPLHF.

This chain links TRBV6-1 with TRBJ1-2; D ambiguous. Germline-derived CDR1 and CDR2 are MNHNS and SASEGT. The CDR3 loop spans 13 amino acids. V lost 6 bases and J 3 bases, leaving 11 bases between the germline ends. CDR3 bases: TGTGCCAGCAGACCCGACGGGGACTATGGCTACACCTTC. It codes for CASRPDGDYGYTF.

This chain uses TRBV29-1 with TRBJ2-3; a possible D gene is TRBD1 (5 bases). Trimming pared 1 base from V and 9 bases from J, leaving 14 bases between. The CDR3 contains 13 residues. Germline CDR1 and CDR2: SQVTM and ANQGSEA. The CDR3 nucleotides read TGCAGCGTTGAAGGGGGTGGGGCAGTAACGCAGTATTTT. Residues: CSVEGGGAVTQYF.

The rearrangement uses TRBV29-1 and TRBJ1-1, with D unclear. The CDR3 totals 12 residues. Trimming stripped 4 bases from V and 2 bases from J, with 8 bases between. Looked up from germline, CDR1 is SQVTM and CDR2 is ANQGSEA. CDR3 sequence reads: CSVAPSNTEAFF. The CDR3 nucleotides are TGCAGCGTTGCCCCTAGCAACACTGAAGCTTTCTTT.

The chain employs TRBV7-8 and TRBJ2-1; TRBD2 matches at 11 bases. With V trimmed by 3 bases and J by 3 bases, 4 bases remained unmatched. The CDR3 is made up of 16 amino acids. Germline V gene lookup returns CDR1 SGHVS and CDR2 FQNEAQ. Here the CDR3 reads CASSFTSGGHYNEQFF. The CDR3 nucleotides read TGTGCCAGCAGCTTTACTAGCGGGGGTCACTACAATGAGCAGTTCTTC.

The J gene is TRBJ2-1, the V gene TRBV27; 9 nucleotides agree with TRBD1. CDR1 is MNHEY and CDR2 is SMNVEV in the germline V gene (reference sequence). The CDR3 has 13 amino acids. CDR3 amino acids: CATGGRAYNEQFF. The CDR3 DNA sequence: TGTGCGACAGGGGGGCGAGCCTACAATGAGCAGTTCTTC.

This chain links TRBV15 with TRBJ1-4; maybe TRBD1 (6 bases). The CDR3 runs to 15 residues. The V end lost 4 bases, the J end lost 8 bases, and 17 bases lay between the germline ends. Germline-derived CDR1 and CDR2 are LNHNV and YYDKDF (reference sequence). CDR3 in amino acids: CATSTRQAEIEKLFF. The CDR3 DNA reads TGTGCCACCAGCACGAGACAGGCCGAGATCGAAAAACTGTTTTTT. The complete variable domain, with remaining parts taken from reference TRBV15 and TRBJ1-4, reads DAMVIQNPRYQVTQFGKPVTLSCSQTLNHNVMYWYQQKSSQAPKLLFHYYDKDFNNEADTPDNFQSRRPNTSFCFLDIRSPGLGDTAMYLCATSTRQAEIEKLFFGSGTQLSVL.

This rearrangement joins TRBV6-1 to TRBJ2-3; TRBD1 agrees at 9 bases. V was pared by 6 bases and J by 0 bases, with 4 bases of the junction left unmatched. Per germline, CDR1 MNHNS and CDR2 SASEGT. The CDR3 covers 15 residues. The CDR3 here is CASRAGTGSTDTQYF. CDR3 DNA sequence: TGTGCCAGCAGGGCCGGGACAGGGAGCACAGATACGCAGTATTTT.

The chain's CDR3 is CASSAEPLSGNTIYF. The CDR3 bases are TGTGCCAGTAGTGCGGAGCCTCTCTCTGGAAACACCATATATTTT. This chain links TRBV19 with TRBJ1-3; D gene uncertain. CDR3 length: 15 amino acids. Trimming removed 5 bases at V and 0 bases at J, with 11 bases between. Germline-derived CDR1 and CDR2 are LNHDA and SQIVND (reference sequence).

J is TRBJ2-1 and V is TRBV6-4; 7 bases agree with TRBD2. Trimming at V came to 3 bases and at J to 4 bases, leaving 6 bases not matched to a gene. The germline V gene encodes CDR1 MRHNA and CDR2 SNTAGT. The CDR3 loop spans 15 amino acids. CDR3 sequence (DNA): TGTGCCAGCAGTGAAAGCGGGGAGGGATACAATGAGCAGTTCTTC. Translation: CASSESGEGYNEQFF.

The genes are TRBV4-1 and TRBJ1-2, with D tentatively TRBD1 (5 bases). Germline-derived CDR1 and CDR2 are MGHRA and YSYEKL. This CDR3 has 14 amino acids. The V and J ends lost 4 bases and 4 bases respectively, with 13 bases between them. CDR3 residues: CASSPTGVPYGYTF. CDR3 nucleotide sequence: TGCGCCAGCAGCCCGACGGGGGTCCCCTATGGCTACACCTTC.

This clone was seen more than once but under ten times. The gene calls are TRBV27 and TRBJ1-6, with D uncertain. Per the germline V gene, CDR1 is MNHEY and CDR2 is SMNVEV (reference sequence). The CDR3 has 15 amino acids. The ends were cut back, 2 bases at V and 7 bases at J, with 12 bases in the middle. This CDR3 is CASSLGPANNSPLHF. The CDR3 bases are TGTGCCAGCAGTTTAGGGCCAGCCAACAATTCACCCCTCCACTTT.

CDR3 DNA: TGTGCCAGCAGCGTAGGGGTAGGGGGCGAGCAGTACTTC. Translation: CASSVGVGGEQYF. The chain recombines TRBV9 with TRBJ2-7, with D maybe TRBD1 (6 bases). The CDR3 contains 13 residues. V was trimmed by 0 bases and J by 6 bases, leaving 10 bases between them. Germline V gene data show CDR1 as SGDLS and CDR2 as YYNGEE. Complete variable domain (other parts from reference TRBV9 and TRBJ2-7): DSGVTQTPKHLITATGQRVTLRCSPRSGDLSVYWYQQSLDQGLQFLIQYYNGEERAKGNILERFSAQQFPDLHSELNLSSLELGDSALYFCASSVGVGGEQYFGPGTRLTVT.

J is TRBJ1-1 and V is TRBV7-2; D unclear. The CDR3 contains 12 residues. Germline-derived CDR1 and CDR2 are SGHTA and FQGNSA. The V end was cut by 3 bases, the J end by 1 base, with 3 bases between. The CDR3 loop reads CASSFRNTEAFF. CDR3 nucleotides: TGTGCCAGCAGCTTCAGGAACACTGAAGCTTTCTTT.

CDR3 coding DNA: TGTGCCAGCAGCCCCGGGACTAGCGGGGAGGGGACCTACAATGAGCAGTTCTTC. Amino acid sequence: CASSPGTSGEGTYNEQFF. The chain has TRBV14 and TRBJ2-1; 13 bases line up with TRBD2. V gave up 4 bases and J gave up 2 bases; unmatched junction bases: 8. This CDR3 is 18 amino acids long. Germline values: CDR1 SGHDN, CDR2 FVKESK.

The rearrangement joins TRBV7-6 to TRBJ1-2; D unclear. In germline, CDR1 is SGHVS, CDR2 FNYEAQ. The CDR3 length is 13 residues. Trimming cost V 5 bases and J 1 base, with 8 bases left between them. The CDR3 DNA sequence: TGTGCCAGCAGCCCGGGATTTAACTATGGCTACACCTTC. It encodes CASSPGFNYGYTF.

This clone was seen a handful of times. The chain couples TRBV15 to TRBJ2-5, with D unclear. The CDR3 contains 13 residues. V lost 4 bases, J lost 2 bases, and 8 bases lay in between. Germline lookup yields CDR1 LNHNV and CDR2 YYDKDF (reference sequence). In DNA form, the CDR3 reads TGTGCCACCAGCACTTACTCTCAAGAGACCCAGTACTTC. This codes for CATSTYSQETQYF.

CDR3 nucleotides: TGCGCCAGCAGCAGGGGTTCGAACACTGAAGCTTTCTTT. It specifies CASSRGSNTEAFF. The V gene is TRBV4-1, the J gene TRBJ1-1, with a weak D call TRBD1 (5 bases). This CDR3 spans 13 amino acids. Germline-derived CDR1 and CDR2 are MGHRA and YSYEKL. Trimming shortened V by 5 bases and J by 1 base, and 8 bases separated the two germline ends.

This clone was observed once. V usage is TRBV13 and J usage is TRBJ2-1, with TRBD2 identical over 11 bases. Looked up from germline, CDR1 is PRHDT and CDR2 is FYEKMQ (reference sequence). Trimming cost V 5 bases and J 2 bases; bases outside gene matches: 8. The CDR3 has 17 amino acids. In DNA form, the CDR3 reads TGTGCCAGCAGCCTATACCTAGCGGGGGGCGCCTACAATGAGCAGTTCTTC. It is translated as CASSLYLAGGAYNEQFF. Filled out from reference TRBV13 and TRBJ2-1, the complete variable domain reads AAGVIQSPRHLIKEKRETATLKCYPIPRHDTVYWYQQGPGQDPQFLISFYEKMQSDKGSIPDRFSAQQFSDYHSELNMSSLELGDSALYFCASSLYLAGGAYNEQFFGPGTRLTVL.

The V call is TRBV4-2, the J call TRBJ1-5, with 7 bases aligning to TRBD1. The CDR3 extends over 15 amino acids. V lost 2 bases to trimming and J lost 5 bases; unmatched junction nucleotides: 6. The germline V gene encodes CDR1 LGHNA and CDR2 YNFKEQ. This CDR3 reads CASSQPGQWDQPQHF. In DNA form, the CDR3 reads TGTGCCAGCAGCCAACCGGGACAGTGGGATCAGCCCCAGCATTTT.

The chain joins TRBV9 to TRBJ1-3; D is unclear. The V end was cut by 2 bases, the J end by 0 bases, with 6 bases between. The CDR3 is 14 amino acids. The germline V gene encodes CDR1 SGDLS and CDR2 YYNGEE. The CDR3 coding sequence is TGTGCCAGCAGCGTGTCGAGCTCTGGAAACACCATATATTTT. Protein product: CASSVSSSGNTIYF.

The chain has TRBV6-5 and TRBJ1-4; no definite D call. Germline loops: CDR1 MNHEY, CDR2 SVGAGI. The CDR3 extends over 14 amino acids. The V and J ends lost 0 bases and 8 bases respectively, with 10 bases between them. For the CDR3, the DNA is TGTGCCAGCAGTTACTCGAAGCGTTTCGAAAAACTGTTTTTT. Protein sequence: CASSYSKRFEKLFF.

This clone was detected once. V is TRBV13 and J is TRBJ2-3, with 8 bases that match TRBD2. After removal of 1 base from V and 6 bases from J, the junction contained 9 bases not matched to a gene. The CDR3 extends over 16 amino acids. Germline CDR1 and CDR2: PRHDT and FYEKMQ (reference sequence). The CDR3 loop is CASSLAAGASGDTQYF. For the CDR3, the DNA is TGTGCCAGCAGCTTAGCAGCGGGGGCCTCCGGGGATACGCAGTATTTT.